These T cell receptor beta chains were read from a single sample in a study of blood T cell repertoires in COVID-19. Clones were sequenced by immunoSEQ multiplex PCR, and TCRdb holds only the in-frame ones, with some missing. The sample contains roughly 56,000 clones, around 92% of which appear only once. Sequences were obtained from peripheral blood. Receptors were obtained from a man aged 50 to 59 with active COVID-19. Both conserved end residues are part of each CDR3. The D gene is left open where the match is weak. Clone size, where shown, is once, few, many, or a class for clones that have expanded.

j_gene,d_gene,abundance,v_gene,CDR3nt,CDR3aa
TRBJ2-7,TRBD2,-,TRBV7-2,TGTGCCAGCAGCGGGACTACCCAGGACGAGCAGTACTTC,CASSGTTQDEQYF
TRBJ2-1,TRBD2,-,TRBV4-1,TGCGCCAGCAGCACCGGTGGGGTAGCGGGAGGGCGTGAGCAGTTCTTC,CASSTGGVAGGREQFF
TRBJ2-7,TRBD2,-,TRBV20-1,TGCAGTGCTAGTCCTACCTCGGGGGGGCTCGAGCAGTACTTC,CSASPTSGGLEQYF
TRBJ2-3,-,-,TRBV7-9,TGTGCCAGCAGCTTGCTCTCTTATAGAGTGCACACAGATACGCAGTATTTT,CASSLLSYRVHTDTQYF
TRBJ1-1,-,-,TRBV6-5,TGTGCCAGCAGTTATCTGGGGGCCGTAGACACTGAAGCTTTCTTT,CASSYLGAVDTEAFF
TRBJ2-3,-,few,TRBV7-8,TGTGCCAGCAGCTTTCGAGGTGCGTCTGATACGCAGTATTTT,CASSFRGASDTQYF
TRBJ2-7,-,few,TRBV7-2,TGTGCCAGCAGCCCTCCGTCCTACGAGCAGTACTTC,CASSPPSYEQYF
TRBJ1-1,-,-,TRBV24-1,TGTGCCACCAGTTCGGGCACTGAAGCTTTCTTT,CATSSGTEAFF
TRBJ1-2,-,-,TRBV11-2,TGTGCCAGCAGCTCGCCCACTACGGGGGATCGGGGGTATAACTATGGCTACACCTTC,CASSSPTTGDRGYNYGYTF
TRBJ2-1,TRBD1,-,TRBV28,TGTGCCAGCAGTCCGGACAGGGCCCATGAGCAGTTCTTC,CASSPDRAHEQFF
TRBJ1-1,-,-,TRBV4-1,TGCGCCAGCAGCCAACGGGGGGCGGGCACTGAAGCTTTCTTT,CASSQRGAGTEAFF
TRBJ2-7,TRBD1,-,TRBV29-1,TGCAGCGTTGTATGGGGGACAGGGGGTAACTACGAGCAGTACTTC,CSVVWGTGGNYEQYF
TRBJ2-7,TRBD2,few,TRBV19,TGTGCCAGTAGTAGACGGACTAGCGGAGCCTACGAGCAGTACTTC,CASSRRTSGAYEQYF
TRBJ1-4,TRBD1,-,TRBV12-3/TRBV12-4,TGTGCCAGCAAGGGGGCGGCTGAGGAAAAACTGTTTTTT,CASKGAAEEKLFF
TRBJ1-1,-,-,TRBV6-5,TGTGCCAGCAGCAGGGGACCCATGAACACTGAAGCTTTCTTT,CASSRGPMNTEAFF
TRBJ1-1,-,-,TRBV6-5,TGTGCCAGCAGTTATGGGGGGGCCACTGAAGCTTTCTTT,CASSYGGATEAFF
TRBJ1-6,TRBD1,-,TRBV23-1,TGCGCCAGCAGTCAATCCAAGCGGGACAGGGGGGAGCTCGTTCATAATTCACCCCTCCACTTT,CASSQSKRDRGELVHNSPLHF
TRBJ1-5,-,once,TRBV6-1,TGTGCCAGCAGTGAAGCTAGCGCTGGCAATCAGCCCCAGCATTTT,CASSEASAGNQPQHF
TRBJ2-1,TRBD2,-,TRBV28,TGTGCCAGCAGCCCGCGCGGGGGAAACTCCTACAATGAGCAGTTCTTC,CASSPRGGNSYNEQFF
TRBJ1-3,-,-,TRBV12-3/TRBV12-4,TGTGCCAGCTCCCCATCTGGAAACACCATATATTTT,CASSPSGNTIYF
TRBJ2-1,TRBD2,-,TRBV2,TGTGCCAGCAGTACTAGCGGGGCCTACAATGAGCAGTTCTTC,CASSTSGAYNEQFF
TRBJ1-5,-,-,TRBV19,TGTGCCAGTAGTATTAGAGGAGCCAACATCGTTAATCAGCCCCAGCATTTT,CASSIRGANIVNQPQHF
TRBJ2-1,TRBD2,-,TRBV28,TGTGCCAGTCTCAATCGGGGGGGAAGCTCCTACAATGAGCAGTTCTTC,CASLNRGGSSYNEQFF
TRBJ2-7,TRBD2,-,TRBV27,TGTGCCAGCAGTTCTATAGCCGGGACTAGCGGGAGGGCCGAGCAGTACTTC,CASSSIAGTSGRAEQYF
TRBJ2-3,-,few,TRBV7-2,TGTGCCAGCAGCTTAGCCTACACAGATACGCAGTATTTT,CASSLAYTDTQYF
TRBJ2-3,TRBD2,-,TRBV5-6,TGTGCCAGCAGCTTTATTGCGGGAGGGCCAGATACGCAGTATTTT,CASSFIAGGPDTQYF
TRBJ2-7,TRBD2,-,TRBV6-6,TGTGCCAGCAGCACCCCGACTAGCGGAACCTACGAGCAGTACTTC,CASSTPTSGTYEQYF
TRBJ2-5,-,-,TRBV5-5,TGTGCCAGCAGCTTGTTAGCCACGGGGGGCGGTGAGACCCAGTACTTC,CASSLLATGGGETQYF
TRBJ1-6,TRBD1,-,TRBV3-1/TRBV3-2,TGTGCCAGCAGCCAAGGAACGGACAGGGTCGTACGATCACCCCTCCACTTT,CASSQGTDRVVRSPLHF
TRBJ2-7,-,once,TRBV27,TGTGCCAGCAGTTTGGGCCAGTCATACGAGCAGTACTTC,CASSLGQSYEQYF
TRBJ1-1,-,-,TRBV15,TGTGCCACCAGCACCGGCGGAAACACTGAAGCTTTCTTT,CATSTGGNTEAFF
TRBJ2-3,TRBD2,-,TRBV11-3,TGTGCCAGCAGCCCTGTAGCGGGGCCCACAGATACGCAGTATTTT,CASSPVAGPTDTQYF
TRBJ1-2,-,once,TRBV6-1,TGTGCCAGCAGTGAAAGACTTGGGACTCCGGCCTCCTATGGCTACACCTTC,CASSERLGTPASYGYTF
TRBJ2-1,TRBD2,-,TRBV7-9,TGTGCCAGCAGCTGGCCCCCCTGGGGGGGCGGGGGGCCGCACAATGAGCAGTTCTTC,CASSWPPWGGGGPHNEQFF
TRBJ1-4,-,-,TRBV20-1,TGCGGGGCCCCTGAGAATGGAAAACTGTTTTTT,CGAPENGKLFF
TRBJ2-5,-,-,TRBV2,TGTGCCAGCAGTCCTCGAGAGACCCAGTACTTC,CASSPRETQYF
TRBJ1-6,-,-,TRBV4-1,TGCGCCAGCAGCCAAGATCCGTGGGCGCTTAATTCACCCCTCCACTTT,CASSQDPWALNSPLHF
TRBJ2-3,-,-,TRBV5-8,TGTGCCAGCACCTCGCCCGGGAATACGCAGTATTTT,CASTSPGNTQYF
TRBJ2-5,-,-,TRBV6-2/TRBV6-3,TGTGCCAGCAGTTACTCAGGTGTATTGAGGGAGACCCAGTACTTC,CASSYSGVLRETQYF